In this sample, the clone carrying this T cell receptor beta chain turned up many times. Its antigen is not identified. CDR1 and CDR2 from the germline V gene are DFQATT and SNEGSKA (reference sequence). The CDR3 is made up of 14 amino acids. V lost 3 bases to trimming and J lost 4 bases, with 13 bases between them. The data belong to a study of T cells in Graves' hyperthyroidism and ophthalmopathy. The source material, RNA transcripts, was used to amplify TCR beta CDR3 regions. A first-round RT-PCR of the TCR CDR3 used the HTBI primer set. TCRdb independently ran MiXCR on the multiplex PCR reads; one entry per CDR3 protein. The sample has around 520,000 distinct CDR3 sequences, 12% to 15% seen once. Broader study findings: The model anticipated ophthalmopathy a median about six months pre-onset.

This chain uses TRBV20-1 with TRBJ2-1; D might be TRBD1 or TRBD2, each matching 5 bases. The sequenced sample consisted of blood. The sequence derives from a woman in her forties with Graves' hyperthyroidism. CDR3 in amino acids: CSARGTASYNEQFF. In DNA form, the CDR3 reads TGCAGTGCTAGGGGGACGGCATCTTACAATGAGCAGTTCTTC.